This is a list of T cell receptor beta chains from one sample in a study of siplizumab effects on memory and regulatory T cells. TCRdb's copy holds only in-frame clones and misses some; the assay was immunoSEQ multiplex PCR. The sample lists 80,000 to 95,000 clones; over 90% were seen once. The sequenced material came from CD8+ T cells sorted from blood. These receptors were obtained from a human donor in good health. Each CDR3 is given with its conserved first and last residue. A D gene is named only where the DNA matches it firmly.

v_gene	d_gene	j_gene	CDR3nt	CDR3aa
TRBV5-1	NA	TRBJ1-2	TGCGCCAGCAGCTTGGCAGGCAGGGGAGGTGGCTACACCTTC	CASSLAGRGGGYTF
TRBV27	NA	TRBJ2-7	TGTGCCAGCTCTTTCGGGAAATCCTACGAGCAGTACTTC	CASSFGKSYEQYF
TRBV5-8	TRBD1	TRBJ2-7	TGTGCCAGCAGCTCGGCCCGGACAGGGGGCGCCTACGAGCAGTACTTC	CASSSARTGGAYEQYF
TRBV19	NA	TRBJ2-5	TGTGCCAGTACACCCGACGACGAGACCCAGTACTTC	CASTPDDETQYF
TRBV2	NA	TRBJ2-1	TGTGCCATTCCAAAGCAGGGGACACCGGGCCATGAGCAGTTCTTC	CAIPKQGTPGHEQFF
TRBV5-1	NA	TRBJ1-2	TGCGCCAGCAGTGCGGGATATGGCTACACCTTC	CASSAGYGYTF
TRBV9	TRBD2	TRBJ2-6	TGTGCCAGCAGCGTAAGACTAGCGGTCGACTCTGGGGCCAACGTCCTGACTTTC	CASSVRLAVDSGANVLTF
TRBV7-3	TRBD2	TRBJ2-1	TGTGCCAGCAGCTTATCGTCGCTAGCGGACAATGAGCAGTTCTTC	CASSLSSLADNEQFF
TRBV19	TRBD1	TRBJ2-7	TGTGCCAGTAGTATAATATTCAGACAGGGCTACGAGCAGTACTTC	CASSIIFRQGYEQYF
TRBV5-1	NA	TRBJ1-1	TGCGCCAGCAGCCCCCGCTTAGGATACGAGGGCACTGAAGCTTTCTTT	CASSPRLGYEGTEAFF